The 30 T cell receptor beta chains listed next were all sequenced from one sample in a study of graft-versus-host responses after intestinal transplantation. Assay used: immunoSEQ multiplex PCR; TCRdb lists only in-frame clones, some missing. Of around 110,000 clones listed, about nine tenths are singletons. Antigens of these TCRs are unknown. Sequenced here: unstimulated CD4+ T cells sorted from spleen or lymph node cells, sampled before intestinal transplant. All receptors derive from a human donor who received an intestinal transplant.

The chain employs TRBV5-8 and TRBJ2-3; 14 nucleotides align to TRBD2. Germline V gene lookup returns CDR1 SGHTS and CDR2 YDEGEE. V dropped 5 bases and J dropped 5; count of bases not matched to a gene: 7. The CDR3 is made up of 16 amino acids. CDR3 region: CASSLTSGGAKDTQYF. The CDR3 region has the DNA TGTGCCAGCAGTTTGACTAGCGGGGGGGCAAAAGATACGCAGTATTTT.

This chain uses TRBV15 with TRBJ2-5, with D maybe TRBD1 (5 bases). Germline V CDR1 and CDR2: LNHNV, YYDKDF (reference sequence). The ends were cut back, 0 bases at V and 4 bases at J, with 9 bases in the middle. The CDR3 consists of 14 residues. Here the CDR3 reads CATSRDIRAETQYF. CDR3 bases: TGTGCCACCAGCAGAGATATCAGGGCAGAGACCCAGTACTTC. Together with reference TRBV15 and TRBJ2-5, the CDR3 gives the full variable domain: DAMVIQNPRYQVTQFGKPVTLSCSQTLNHNVMYWYQQKSSQAPKLLFHYYDKDFNNEADTPDNFQSRRPNTSFCFLDIRSPGLGDTAMYLCATSRDIRAETQYFGPGTRLLVL.

V gene TRBV11-2 combines with J gene TRBJ2-7; perhaps TRBD2 as D (6 bases). V lost 6 bases and J 7 bases, leaving 22 bases between the germline ends. Looked up from germline, CDR1 is SGHAT and CDR2 is FQNNGV. The CDR3 totals 15 residues. The CDR3 here is CASRLLGGSSGEQYF. As DNA, the CDR3 is TGTGCCAGCAGGCTGCTGGGGGGTAGTTCAGGGGAGCAGTACTTC.

J is TRBJ2-7 and V is TRBV5-6; tentatively, D is TRBD1 (5 bases). Germline V gene lookup returns CDR1 SGHDT and CDR2 YYEEEE. This CDR3 is 15 amino acids long. V was pared by 4 bases and J by 4 bases, with 18 bases between. CDR3 sequence (DNA): TGTGCCAGCAGCCGCCTAAGGGGTCTCCAATACGAGCAGTACTTC. This translates into CASSRLRGLQYEQYF.

This chain links TRBV6-1 with TRBJ1-1; D gene uncertain. The CDR3 is made up of 12 amino acids. V lost 5 bases, J lost 9 bases, and 13 bases lay in between. The V gene's germline CDR1 is MNHNS and CDR2 SASEGT. The chain's CDR3 is CASSQDGRKAFF. Written as DNA, the CDR3 is TGTGCCAGCAGTCAAGACGGGAGAAAAGCTTTCTTT.

The rearrangement joins TRBV19 to TRBJ2-7; maybe TRBD2 (5 bases). The CDR3 has 13 residues. Trimming took off 2 bases at V and 3 bases at J, with 8 bases between the two ends. The V gene's germline CDR1 is LNHDA and CDR2 SQIVND (reference sequence). CDR3 in amino acids: CASSIRGFYEQYF. The CDR3 coding sequence is TGTGCCAGTAGTATACGGGGTTTCTACGAGCAGTACTTC.

The chain uses TRBV14 and TRBJ1-1; no clear D gene. Trimming shortened V by 1 base and J by 1 base, and 7 bases separated the two germline ends. The CDR3 spans 14 residues. Germline CDR1 is SGHDN and CDR2 is FVKESK. CDR3 amino acids: CASSQVLQNTEAFF. The CDR3 DNA reads as TGTGCCAGCAGCCAAGTTTTACAGAACACTGAAGCTTTCTTT.

The chain couples TRBV28 to TRBJ2-7; possible D gene TRBD1, 5 bases. The CDR3 is 12 amino acids. V was cut by 5 bases and J by 3 bases, with 8 bases left in between. Germline-derived CDR1 and CDR2 are MDHEN and SYDVKM. CDR3 nucleotide sequence: TGTGCCAGCAGTCCGGACAACTACGAGCAGTACTTC. Residues: CASSPDNYEQYF.

This chain joins TRBV28 and TRBJ2-5, with D possibly matching TRBD1 (6 bases). V was cut by 5 bases and J by 2 bases, with 12 bases left in between. Germline CDR1 is MDHEN and CDR2 is SYDVKM. The CDR3 sequence is 14 residues long. CDR3 nucleotide sequence: TGTGCCAGCAGTCCGGGGACACCTCAAGAGACCCAGTACTTC. As protein: CASSPGTPQETQYF. Looking up the rest from reference TRBV28 and TRBJ2-5 gives the full variable domain: DVKVTQSSRYLVKRTGEKVFLECVQDMDHENMFWYRQDPGLGLRLIYFSYDVKMKEKGDIPEGYSVSREKKERFSLILESASTNQTSMYLCASSPGTPQETQYFGPGTRLLVL.

The chain is built from TRBV6-5 and TRBJ1-1; D uncertain. The CDR3 totals 13 residues. Germline-derived CDR1 and CDR2 are MNHEY and SVGAGI. The V and J ends lost 5 bases and 0 bases respectively, with 7 bases between them. The CDR3 DNA sequence: TGTGCCAGCAGTGAGGTCCTGAACACTGAAGCTTTCTTT. Residues: CASSEVLNTEAFF.

The chain employs TRBV7-3 and TRBJ1-1; D remains unclear. This CDR3 is built from 14 residues. V was shortened by 5 bases and J by 1 base, with 11 bases between the two germline ends. Germline lookup yields CDR1 SGHTA and CDR2 FQGTGA. The CDR3 here is CASSPGSRNTEAFF. DNA of the CDR3: TGTGCCAGCAGCCCCGGGTCGAGGAACACTGAAGCTTTCTTT.

The chain has TRBV7-2 and TRBJ1-2; 7 nucleotides line up with TRBD1. After removal of 5 bases from V and 8 bases from J, the junction contained 5 bases not matched to a gene. Germline CDR1 reads SGHTA; CDR2 reads FQGNSA. The CDR3 totals 12 residues. The DNA of the CDR3 is TGTGCCAGCAGCAAACAGGGGTCCGGCTACACCTTC. This gives the protein CASSKQGSGYTF.

This chain links TRBV15 with TRBJ2-7, with D possibly matching TRBD1 (5 bases). Germline-derived CDR1 and CDR2 are LNHNV and YYDKDF (reference sequence). The CDR3 runs to 16 residues. Trimming took 2 bases from V and 0 from J, leaving 14 bases between them. The CDR3: CATSRKDTPLSYEQYF. In DNA form, the CDR3 reads TGTGCCACCAGCAGAAAGGACACCCCCCTCTCCTACGAGCAGTACTTC.

The chain recombines TRBV19 with TRBJ2-1; 9 bases are shared with TRBD2. Trimming took 3 bases from V and 2 from J; bases not matched to a gene: 5. Germline loops: CDR1 LNHDA, CDR2 SQIVND (reference sequence). The CDR3 runs 16 residues. CDR3 region: CASSISAGGTYNEQFF. CDR3 in DNA: TGTGCCAGTAGTATTTCAGCGGGAGGTACCTACAATGAGCAGTTCTTC.

Concerning this clone: The final CDR3 position lacks the conserved phenylalanine or tryptophan, pointing to a likely read error. The chain has TRBV10-3 and TRBJ2-7; 10 nucleotides align to TRBD1. CDR1 ENHRY and CDR2 SYGVKD come from the germline V gene. The ends lost 6 bases at V and 5 bases at J; junction bases unmatched: 4. The CDR3 runs to 13 residues. In DNA form, the CDR3 reads TGTGCCATCAGGGGACAGGGGAGGGACGAGCAGTACCTC. It specifies CAIRGQGRDEQYL.

The chain joins TRBV7-2 to TRBJ2-3; 8 nucleotides agree with TRBD2. The CDR3 has 14 amino acids. CDR1 and CDR2 from the germline V gene are SGHTA and FQGNSA. V shed 3 bases and J 6 bases; nucleotides not matched to a gene: 5. CDR3 DNA: TGTGCCAGCAGCTTCCGGGGGGGCCCGGATACGCAGTATTTT. Translating it yields CASSFRGGPDTQYF.

As DNA, the CDR3 is TGTGCCAGCAGCTTCCCGGGACAGGGGGCTGGAAACACCATATATTTT. This encodes CASSFPGQGAGNTIYF. The chain joins TRBV7-2 to TRBJ1-3, with TRBD1 matching 11 bases. There are 16 residues in the CDR3. The germline V gene has CDR1 SGHTA and CDR2 FQGNSA. Unmatched junction bases numbered 3, after V lost 3 bases and J lost 2 bases.

A word on this clone: Other nucleotide sequences from this sample produce the same CDR3. The rearrangement uses TRBV7-9 and TRBJ2-3; no reliable D call. Germline CDR1 SEHNR, CDR2 FQNEAQ (reference sequence). V lost 1 base to trimming and J lost 0 bases, with 5 bases between them. The CDR3 loop spans 14 amino acids. The CDR3: CASSLGLSTDTQYF. CDR3 DNA: TGTGCCAGCAGCTTAGGTTTAAGCACAGATACGCAGTATTTT.

The genes are TRBV19 and TRBJ2-5; 7 bases match TRBD1. There are 14 residues in the CDR3. The germline V gene has CDR1 LNHDA and CDR2 SQIVND (reference sequence). The V and J ends lost 0 bases and 4 bases, in that order; junction bases with no gene match: 2. CDR3 coding DNA: TGTGCCAGTAGTATAGACCGGGACAGAGAGACCCAGTACTTC. This gives the protein CASSIDRDRETQYF.

There are a few counts of this clone. The V and J genes are TRBV2 and TRBJ2-7; a possible D gene is TRBD2 (6 bases). Germline assignment: CDR1 SNHLY and CDR2 FYNNEI. The CDR3 runs to 13 residues. The germline V and J ends were trimmed by 10 bases and 1 base, with 14 bases remaining between them. CDR3: CATGRDSSYEQYF. The CDR3 region has the DNA TGTGCCACGGGGCGGGACTCTTCCTACGAGCAGTACTTC.

The chain uses TRBV30 and TRBJ2-7, with 10 bases identical to TRBD1. Germline V CDR1 and CDR2: GTSNPN, SVGIG (reference sequence). V shed 4 bases and J 2 bases; nucleotides not matched to a gene: 5. CDR3 length: 14 residues. The CDR3 region has the DNA TGTGCCTGGAACCGGGACAGGGGTCCCTACGAGCAGTACTTC. Its translation: CAWNRDRGPYEQYF.

The chain recombines TRBV7-7 with TRBJ2-5; 7 bases line up with TRBD1. Germline lookup yields CDR1 SSHAT and CDR2 FNYEAQ (reference sequence). This CDR3 contains 14 residues. V shed 5 bases and J 1 base; nucleotides not matched to a gene: 4. The CDR3 DNA sequence: TGTGCCAGCAGCCAGGGACAGTTCCAAGAGACCCAGTACTTC. Its protein product is CASSQGQFQETQYF.

V usage is TRBV12-5 and J usage is TRBJ1-2; the D gene is possibly TRBD1 (5 bases). V was shortened by 4 bases and J by 5 bases, with 8 bases between the two germline ends. Germline CDR1 LGHNT, CDR2 FRNRAP. The CDR3 has 12 amino acids. The CDR3 nucleotides are TGTGCTAGTGGTTCCAGGGTTTATGGCTACACCTTC. Its protein is CASGSRVYGYTF.

This rearrangement joins TRBV7-3 to TRBJ2-1, with no clear D. V gave up 2 bases and J gave up 2 bases, with 10 bases separating them. The CDR3 is 15 residues long. Germline V CDR1 and CDR2: SGHTA, FQGTGA. CDR3 DNA sequence: TGTGCCAGCAGCTTAGGGCGAACGACCTACAATGAGCAGTTCTTC. Its protein product is CASSLGRTTYNEQFF.

The genes are TRBV9 and TRBJ2-7; 7 bases agree with TRBD1. Trimming cost V 0 bases and J 0 bases; bases outside gene matches: 0. Germline V gene sequence: CDR1 SGDLS, CDR2 YYNGEE. The CDR3 contains 14 residues. The CDR3 loop reads CASSVGDSSYEQYF. CDR3 DNA sequence: TGTGCCAGCAGCGTAGGGGACAGCTCCTACGAGCAGTACTTC.

The chain is built from TRBV2 and TRBJ1-5; D gene ambiguous. V was clipped by 6 bases and J by 7 bases, with 13 bases between them. CDR1 is SNHLY and CDR2 is FYNNEI in the germline V gene. This CDR3 contains 13 residues. The CDR3 DNA reads TGTGCCAGCAGGGAGACGGGTGGGCAGCCCCAGCATTTT. Translated, it gives CASRETGGQPQHF.

The rearrangement joins TRBV19 to TRBJ1-4; 9 positions agree with TRBD1. Per germline, CDR1 LNHDA and CDR2 SQIVND (reference sequence). V lost 2 bases and J lost 7; bases outside the gene matches: 5. The CDR3 spans 15 residues. CDR3 sequence: CASSIRRTGAEKLFF. CDR3 DNA sequence: TGTGCCAGTAGTATAAGGAGGACAGGGGCTGAAAAACTGTTTTTT.

CDR3 residues: CASSLWSRARGSYNSPLHF. The CDR3 nucleotides read TGTGCCAGCAGTTTGTGGTCCAGGGCAAGAGGCTCCTATAATTCACCCCTCCACTTT. The J gene is TRBJ1-6, the V gene TRBV7-2, with TRBD1 as a possible D gene (5 bases). Germline CDR1 reads SGHTA; CDR2 reads FQGNSA. The CDR3 has 19 residues. V lost 6 bases and J 0 bases, leaving 21 bases between the germline ends.

This chain links TRBV6-6 with TRBJ2-1, with 9 bases fitting TRBD2. CDR1 and CDR2 from the germline V gene are MNHNY and SVGAGI (reference sequence). V shed 4 bases and J 0 bases; nucleotides not matched to a gene: 1. CDR3 length equals 15 residues. CDR3 sequence reads: CASSLAGVSYNEQFF. The CDR3 nucleotides are TGTGCCAGCAGTTTAGCGGGAGTCTCCTACAATGAGCAGTTCTTC.

The rearrangement uses TRBV5-1 and TRBJ2-7, with TRBD1 as a possible D gene (6 bases). The CDR3 runs to 15 residues. Germline V gene sequence: CDR1 SGHRS, CDR2 YFSETQ. V lost 0 bases, J lost 3 bases, and 13 bases lay in between. As DNA, the CDR3 is TGCGCCAGCAGCTTGGGGACAGTAAGCGGCTACGAGCAGTACTTC. Translated: CASSLGTVSGYEQYF.